A single sample gave rise to the 21 T cell receptor beta chains below, sequenced in a study of T cell changes during pregnancy in multiple sclerosis. The table came from immunoSEQ multiplex PCR; TCRdb's copy has only in-frame clones and leaves some out. The sample yields 80,000 or so clones, 90% to 95% seen once. The sequencing here drew on peripheral blood, taken before pregnancy. These TCRs come from a female donor with multiple sclerosis, enrolled in a pregnancy study.

A few counts support this clone. V is TRBV7-9 and J is TRBJ1-1, with TRBD1 identical over 7 bases. V dropped 2 bases and J dropped 0; count of bases not matched to a gene: 3. The CDR3 totals 15 residues. The germline gives CDR1 SEHNR, CDR2 FQNEAQ (reference sequence). The CDR3 DNA reads as TGTGCCAGCAGCTTAACAGGGGTACTGAACACTGAAGCTTTCTTT. This gives the protein CASSLTGVLNTEAFF.

This chain connects TRBV4-1 to TRBJ2-7, with 7 nucleotides matching TRBD1. V trimming: 1 base; J trimming: 4 bases; junction bases outside the gene matches: 13. The CDR3 is 17 residues long. Germline loops: CDR1 MGHRA, CDR2 YSYEKL. CDR3 loop: CASSQAFGTDDKYEQYF. CDR3 DNA sequence: TGCGCCAGCAGCCAAGCCTTCGGGACAGATGACAAATACGAGCAGTACTTC.

The genes are TRBV19 and TRBJ1-5; TRBD1 agrees at 8 bases. Germline assignment: CDR1 LNHDA and CDR2 SQIVND (reference sequence). The CDR3 has 15 residues. The ends lost 1 base at V and 4 bases at J; junction bases unmatched: 3. The CDR3 sequence is CASSIGDRGNQPQHF. As DNA, the CDR3 is TGTGCCAGTAGTATAGGAGACAGGGGAAATCAGCCCCAGCATTTT.

This chain uses TRBV2 with TRBJ2-5; 7 positions agree with TRBD1. Per the germline V gene, CDR1 is SNHLY and CDR2 is FYNNEI. V was pared by 7 bases and J by 2 bases, with 16 bases of the junction left unmatched. The length of the CDR3 is 17 residues. CDR3 sequence (DNA): TGTGCCAGCACTCATGAAGAAGACAGGGAACAGCAAGAGACCCAGTACTTC. As protein: CASTHEEDREQQETQYF.

This chain uses TRBV6-6 with TRBJ1-1, with D possibly being TRBD1 (6 bases). The CDR3 covers 13 residues. Looked up from germline, CDR1 is MNHNY and CDR2 is SVGAGI (reference sequence). The V gene lost 3 bases and the J gene lost 4 bases, with 9 bases spanning the gap. The CDR3 bases are TGTGCCAGCAGTTATACAGGGAGCACTGAAGCTTTCTTT. Its translation: CASSYTGSTEAFF.

The CDR3 DNA sequence: TGTGCCAGTAGTATCCGGACTGTTGGAAACACCATATATTTT. It translates to CASSIRTVGNTIYF. The rearrangement uses TRBV19 and TRBJ1-3, with D unclear. The CDR3 is 14 amino acids. The germline CDR1 and CDR2 sequences are LNHDA and SQIVND (reference sequence). The V end lost 3 bases, the J end lost 3 bases, and 9 bases lay between the germline ends.

The V gene is TRBV6-1, the J gene TRBJ1-3; 10 bases agree with TRBD1. This CDR3 region has 18 residues. The V segment lost 2 bases and the J segment 0 bases; nucleotides outside the gene matches: 7. The germline V gene has CDR1 MNHNS and CDR2 SASEGT. The chain's CDR3 is CASSEPRTGGYSGNTIYF. The CDR3 DNA reads as TGTGCCAGCAGTGAACCGAGGACAGGGGGATACTCTGGAAACACCATATATTTT.

In its sample, this clone was seen once. This chain uses TRBV19 with TRBJ2-3, with D perhaps TRBD2 (6 bases). With 3 bases removed from V and 5 bases from J, the gap between germline ends came to 12 bases. Germline CDR1 reads LNHDA; CDR2 reads SQIVND (reference sequence). The CDR3 contains 14 residues. The CDR3, as DNA: TGTGCCAGTAGTATCGGGGGTTGGGGAGATACGCAGTATTTT. This codes for CASSIGGWGDTQYF. The full variable domain, with the rest looked up from reference TRBV19 and TRBJ2-3, is DGGITQSPKYLFRKEGQNVTLSCEQNLNHDAMYWYRQDPGQGLRLIYYSQIVNDFQKGDIAEGYSVSREKKESFPLTVTSAQKNPTAFYLCASSIGGWGDTQYFGPGTRLTVL.

J is TRBJ2-1 and V is TRBV16; D remains unclear. Trimming took 2 bases from V and 3 from J, leaving 11 bases between them. The CDR3 totals 15 residues. CDR1 and CDR2 from the germline V gene are KGHSY and FQNENV. The CDR3 nucleotides read TGTGCCAGCAGCCAAGTCCGCGGAGACTACAATGAGCAGTTCTTC. Amino acids: CASSQVRGDYNEQFF.

This chain uses TRBV30 with TRBJ2-7; TRBD1 might be the D (7 bases). CDR1 is GTSNPN and CDR2 is SVGIG in the germline V gene (reference sequence). The CDR3 is 11 amino acids. V lost 8 bases, J lost 7 bases, and 15 bases lay in between. The CDR3 is CARETGREQYF. As DNA, the CDR3 is TGTGCCCGGGAGACAGGGCGGGAGCAGTACTTC.

This sequence joins TRBV19 and TRBJ2-2; maybe TRBD1 (6 bases). This CDR3 has 15 residues. V gave up 1 base and J gave up 5 bases, with 11 bases separating them. Per the germline V gene, CDR1 is LNHDA and CDR2 is SQIVND (reference sequence). The CDR3 spells CASSIAPGVTGELFF. DNA of the CDR3: TGTGCCAGTAGTATAGCGCCAGGGGTGACCGGGGAGCTGTTTTTT. The full variable domain, completed using reference TRBV19 and TRBJ2-2, is DGGITQSPKYLFRKEGQNVTLSCEQNLNHDAMYWYRQDPGQGLRLIYYSQIVNDFQKGDIAEGYSVSREKKESFPLTVTSAQKNPTAFYLCASSIAPGVTGELFFGEGSRLTVL.

This clone was seen only once. The chain combines TRBV30 with TRBJ2-3; D might be TRBD2 (5 bases). Germline CDR1 is GTSNPN and CDR2 is SVGIG (reference sequence). The CDR3 is 12 amino acids. Trimming pared 3 bases from V and 5 bases from J, leaving 9 bases between. The CDR3 DNA reads as TGTGCCTGGAGCGGGATGGAAGATACGCAGTATTTT. It encodes CAWSGMEDTQYF.

V is TRBV27 and J is TRBJ1-2; 7 nucleotides line up with TRBD1. This CDR3 is built from 14 residues. Trimming cost V 6 bases and J 7 bases; bases outside gene matches: 11. Germline lookup yields CDR1 MNHEY and CDR2 SMNVEV (reference sequence). The CDR3 DNA follows: TGTGCCAGCAGCACGACAGGTCCAGGGGGTGGCTACACCTTC. Amino acid sequence: CASSTTGPGGGYTF.

The J gene is TRBJ2-6, the V gene TRBV5-4; D is undetermined. V lost 3 bases and J 2 bases, leaving 9 bases between the germline ends. The CDR3 contains 15 residues. Germline-derived CDR1 and CDR2 are SGHNT and YYREEE (reference sequence). CDR3 coding DNA: TGTGCCAGCAGCTCGGGTAAAACTGGGGCCAACGTCCTGACTTTC. Translation gives CASSSGKTGANVLTF.

The gene calls are TRBV19 and TRBJ2-2; 10 nucleotides agree with TRBD1. Germline V gene sequence: CDR1 LNHDA, CDR2 SQIVND (reference sequence). Trimming removed 7 bases from V and 3 bases from J; junction bases left unmatched: 2. This CDR3 comprises 14 residues. CDR3 coding DNA: TGTGCCAGTAAGGGACAGGGGCACACCGGGGAGCTGTTTTTT. Protein: CASKGQGHTGELFF. Using reference TRBV19 and TRBJ2-2 for the parts outside the CDR3, the full variable domain is DGGITQSPKYLFRKEGQNVTLSCEQNLNHDAMYWYRQDPGQGLRLIYYSQIVNDFQKGDIAEGYSVSREKKESFPLTVTSAQKNPTAFYLCASKGQGHTGELFFGEGSRLTVL.

This clone was recorded only once. The rearrangement uses TRBV9 and TRBJ2-7; TRBD1 is a possible D gene (8 bases). This CDR3 is 15 amino acids long. Germline values: CDR1 SGDLS, CDR2 YYNGEE. V was pared by 3 bases and J by 5 bases, with 18 bases between. CDR3: CASSAQRTGRDEQYF. The CDR3 coding sequence is TGTGCCAGCAGCGCCCAAAGGACAGGGAGGGACGAGCAGTACTTC.

The rearrangement uses TRBV18 and TRBJ2-5; 10 nucleotides agree with TRBD1. Germline CDR1 and CDR2: KGHSH and LQKENI. CDR3 length: 14 residues. Trimming removed 6 bases from V and 2 bases from J; junction bases left unmatched: 3. Here the CDR3 reads CASSRGQGQETQYF. The CDR3 DNA reads as TGTGCCAGCTCCCGGGGACAGGGGCAAGAGACCCAGTACTTC.

J is TRBJ2-5 and V is TRBV10-1; 7 nucleotides match TRBD2. This CDR3 is built from 19 residues. The germline V gene encodes CDR1 WNHNN and CDR2 SYGVQD (reference sequence). V lost 4 bases and J lost 2; bases outside the gene matches: 19. Here the CDR3 reads CASSGTPGLRGIGQETQYF. DNA for the CDR3: TGCGCCAGCAGTGGAACACCGGGACTACGGGGGATCGGGCAAGAGACCCAGTACTTC.

The rearrangement uses TRBV4-2 and TRBJ2-5; 9 bases are shared with TRBD2. The trim removed 1 base at V and 2 bases at J, leaving 5 bases unmatched. Germline values: CDR1 LGHNA, CDR2 YNFKEQ. This CDR3 comprises 16 residues. This CDR3 is CASSQVSSGRQETQYF. Written as DNA, the CDR3 is TGTGCCAGCAGCCAAGTATCAAGCGGGAGGCAAGAGACCCAGTACTTC.

The chain employs TRBV5-1 and TRBJ2-7; TRBD2 is a possible D gene (5 bases). Germline CDR1 reads SGHRS; CDR2 reads YFSETQ. V was pared by 0 bases and J by 2 bases, with 12 bases between. The CDR3 is made up of 15 amino acids. CDR3 sequence (DNA): TGCGCCAGCAGCTTGGTTGGCAGCGGAACCTACGAGCAGTACTTC. Amino acid sequence: CASSLVGSGTYEQYF.

The chain links TRBV2 to TRBJ2-1; 10 bases agree with TRBD2. J gave up 4 bases and V 8 bases, and 11 bases lay outside the gene matches. CDR1 and CDR2 (germline): SNHLY, FYNNEI. The CDR3 is 16 residues long. CDR3 nucleotide sequence: TGTGCCAGCGGGGGGCTAGCGGGGGTTACTTACAATGAGCAGTTCTTC. Protein product: CASGGLAGVTYNEQFF.